This TCR beta chain originates from a study of blood T cell repertoires in COVID-19. In the study overall: Acute and convalescent COVID-19 specimens originated in the United States, Italy and Spain. PBMCs, B-cell-depleted T cells, or T cells were the source of the cDNA or gDNA that made up the material.

This clone appeared once. Per the study methods: Estimates of nucleated cell counts were drawn from the amplification of reference gene primers. Here immunoSEQ multiplex PCR was the method, and the copy in TCRdb shows in-frame clones only, minus some. The V and J calls and clone size were taken over from that table, and D and trimming were inferred from the DNA. The sample lists 60,000 to 70,000 clones, approximately 91% occurring once. CDR1 and CDR2 (germline): LNHNV, YYDKDF (reference sequence). Unmatched junction bases numbered 7, after V lost 2 bases and J lost 6 bases. The CDR3 is 15 amino acids.

The chain employs TRBV15 and TRBJ2-1, with 7 nucleotides matching TRBD2. Sequenced sample: peripheral blood. This clonotype was sampled from a human donor with active COVID-19. The donor label of this sample is uncertain. As DNA, the CDR3 is TGTGCCACCAGCAGATCAGGAGGGAGGGCCAATGAGCAGTTCTTC. As protein: CATSRSGGRANEQFF. Together with reference TRBV15 and TRBJ2-1, the CDR3 gives the full variable domain: DAMVIQNPRYQVTQFGKPVTLSCSQTLNHNVMYWYQQKSSQAPKLLFHYYDKDFNNEADTPDNFQSRRPNTSFCFLDIRSPGLGDTAMYLCATSRSGGRANEQFFGPGTRLTVL.